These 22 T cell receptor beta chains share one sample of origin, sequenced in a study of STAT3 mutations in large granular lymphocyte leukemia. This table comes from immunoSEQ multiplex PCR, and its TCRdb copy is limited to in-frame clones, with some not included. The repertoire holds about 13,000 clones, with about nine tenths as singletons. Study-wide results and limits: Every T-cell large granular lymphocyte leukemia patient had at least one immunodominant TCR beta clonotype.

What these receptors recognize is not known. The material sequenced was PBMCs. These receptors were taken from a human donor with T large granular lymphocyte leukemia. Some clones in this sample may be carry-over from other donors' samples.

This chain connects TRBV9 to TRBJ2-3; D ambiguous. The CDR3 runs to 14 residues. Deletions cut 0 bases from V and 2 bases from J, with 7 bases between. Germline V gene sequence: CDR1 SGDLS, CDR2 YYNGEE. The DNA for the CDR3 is TGTGCCAGCAGCGTAGATGGTACCACAGATACGCAGTATTTT. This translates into CASSVDGTTDTQYF.

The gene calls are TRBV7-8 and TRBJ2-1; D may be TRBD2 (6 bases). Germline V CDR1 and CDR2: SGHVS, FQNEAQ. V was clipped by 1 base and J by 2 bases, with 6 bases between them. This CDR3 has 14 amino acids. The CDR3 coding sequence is TGTGCCAGCAGCTTAGGCGGGACCTACAATGAGCAGTTCTTC. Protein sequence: CASSLGGTYNEQFF. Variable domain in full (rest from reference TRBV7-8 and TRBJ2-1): GAGVSQSPRYKVAKRGQDVALRCDPISGHVSLFWYQQALGQGPEFLTYFQNEAQLDKSGLPSDRFFAERPEGSVSTLKIQRTQQEDSAVYLCASSLGGTYNEQFFGPGTRLTVL.

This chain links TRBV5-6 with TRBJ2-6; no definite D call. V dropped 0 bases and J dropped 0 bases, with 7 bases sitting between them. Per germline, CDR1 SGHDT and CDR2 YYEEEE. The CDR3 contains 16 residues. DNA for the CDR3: TGTGCCAGCAGCTTGGAAATAATCTCTGGGGCCAACGTCCTGACTTTC. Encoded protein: CASSLEIISGANVLTF.

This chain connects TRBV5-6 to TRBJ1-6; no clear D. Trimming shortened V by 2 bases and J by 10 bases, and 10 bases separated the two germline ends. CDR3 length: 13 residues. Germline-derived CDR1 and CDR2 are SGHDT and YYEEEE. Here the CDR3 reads CASSFVPGSPLHF. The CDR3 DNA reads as TGTGCCAGCAGCTTCGTCCCAGGCTCACCCCTCCACTTT.

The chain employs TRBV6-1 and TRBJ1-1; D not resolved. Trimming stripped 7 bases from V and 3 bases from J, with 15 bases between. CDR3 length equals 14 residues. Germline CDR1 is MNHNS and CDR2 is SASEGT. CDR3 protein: CASMEDASYTEAFF. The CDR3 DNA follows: TGTGCCAGCATGGAGGACGCGTCTTACACTGAAGCTTTCTTT.

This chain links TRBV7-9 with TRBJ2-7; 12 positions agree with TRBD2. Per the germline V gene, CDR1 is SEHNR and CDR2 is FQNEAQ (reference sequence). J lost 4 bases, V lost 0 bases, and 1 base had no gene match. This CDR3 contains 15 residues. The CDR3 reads CASSLAGTSGYEQYF. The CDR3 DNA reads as TGTGCCAGCAGCTTAGCCGGGACTAGCGGGTACGAGCAGTACTTC.

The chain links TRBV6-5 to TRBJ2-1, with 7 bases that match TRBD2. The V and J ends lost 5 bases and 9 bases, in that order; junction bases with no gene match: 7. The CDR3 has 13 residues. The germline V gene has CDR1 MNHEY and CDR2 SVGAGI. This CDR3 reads CASSDVREGEQFF. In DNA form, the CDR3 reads TGTGCCAGCAGTGACGTTAGGGAGGGTGAGCAGTTCTTC.

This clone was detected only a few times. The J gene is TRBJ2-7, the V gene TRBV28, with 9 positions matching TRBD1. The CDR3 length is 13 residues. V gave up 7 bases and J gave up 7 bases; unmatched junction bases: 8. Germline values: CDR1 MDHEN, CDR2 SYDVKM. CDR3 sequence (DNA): TGTGCCAGCAATCTACAGGGGGCGGATGAGCAGTACTTC. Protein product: CASNLQGADEQYF.

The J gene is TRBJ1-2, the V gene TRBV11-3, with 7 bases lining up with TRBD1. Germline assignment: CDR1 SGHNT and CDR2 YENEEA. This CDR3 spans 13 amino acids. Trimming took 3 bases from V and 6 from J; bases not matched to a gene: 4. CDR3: CASSFDGTDGYTF. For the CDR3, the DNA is TGTGCCAGCAGCTTCGACGGGACAGATGGCTACACCTTC.

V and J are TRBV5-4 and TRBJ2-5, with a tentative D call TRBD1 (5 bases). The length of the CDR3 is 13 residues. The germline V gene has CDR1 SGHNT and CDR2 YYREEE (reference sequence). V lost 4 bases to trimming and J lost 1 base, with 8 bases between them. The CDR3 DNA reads TGTGCCAGCAGCCGACAGCCCCAAGAGACCCAGTACTTC. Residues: CASSRQPQETQYF.

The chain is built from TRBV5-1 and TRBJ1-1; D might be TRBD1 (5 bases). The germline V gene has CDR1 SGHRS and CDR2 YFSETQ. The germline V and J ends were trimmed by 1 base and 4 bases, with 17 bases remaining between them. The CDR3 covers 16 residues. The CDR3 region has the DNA TGCGCCAGCAGCTTGCAGCCGGTCGGGGGGGTCACTGAAGCTTTCTTT. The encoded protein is CASSLQPVGGVTEAFF.

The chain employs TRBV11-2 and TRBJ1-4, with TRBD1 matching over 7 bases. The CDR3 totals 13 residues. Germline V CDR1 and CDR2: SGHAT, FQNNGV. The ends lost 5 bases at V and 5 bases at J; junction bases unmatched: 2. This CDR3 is CASSQGQNEKLFF. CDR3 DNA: TGTGCCAGCAGCCAGGGACAGAATGAAAAACTGTTTTTT.

The CDR3 DNA reads TGCGCCAGCAGCGGGCTCCCTGGAAACACCATATATTTT. Protein product: CASSGLPGNTIYF. V is TRBV4-1 and J is TRBJ1-3; D is unclear. The length of the CDR3 is 13 residues. Germline V gene data show CDR1 as MGHRA and CDR2 as YSYEKL. Trimming shortened V by 5 bases and J by 2 bases, and 7 bases separated the two germline ends.

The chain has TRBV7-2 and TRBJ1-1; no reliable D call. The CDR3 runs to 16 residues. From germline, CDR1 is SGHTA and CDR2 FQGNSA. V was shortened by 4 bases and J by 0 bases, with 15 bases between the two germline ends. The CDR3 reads CASSYDPGGLNTEAFF. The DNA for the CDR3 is TGTGCCAGCAGCTACGATCCAGGTGGCCTGAACACTGAAGCTTTCTTT.

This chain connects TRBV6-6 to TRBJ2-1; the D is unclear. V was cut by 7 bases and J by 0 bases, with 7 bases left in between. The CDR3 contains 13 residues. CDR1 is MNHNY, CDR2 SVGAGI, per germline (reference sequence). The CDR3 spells CASNDGSYNEQFF. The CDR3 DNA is TGTGCCAGCAATGACGGCTCCTACAATGAGCAGTTCTTC.

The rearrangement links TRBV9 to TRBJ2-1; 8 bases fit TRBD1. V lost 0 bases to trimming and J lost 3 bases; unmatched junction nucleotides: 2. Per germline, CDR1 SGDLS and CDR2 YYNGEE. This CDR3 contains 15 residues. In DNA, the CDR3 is TGTGCCAGCAGCGTAGGACAGGGGTTCTACAATGAGCAGTTCTTC. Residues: CASSVGQGFYNEQFF. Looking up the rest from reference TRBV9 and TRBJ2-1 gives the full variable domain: DSGVTQTPKHLITATGQRVTLRCSPRSGDLSVYWYQQSLDQGLQFLIQYYNGEERAKGNILERFSAQQFPDLHSELNLSSLELGDSALYFCASSVGQGFYNEQFFGPGTRLTVL.

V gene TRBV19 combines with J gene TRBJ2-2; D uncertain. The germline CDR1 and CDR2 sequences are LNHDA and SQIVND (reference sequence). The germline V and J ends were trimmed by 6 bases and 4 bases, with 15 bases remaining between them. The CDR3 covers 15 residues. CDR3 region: CASRQTDMFTGELFF. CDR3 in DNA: TGTGCCAGTAGGCAAACCGACATGTTCACCGGGGAGCTGTTTTTT.

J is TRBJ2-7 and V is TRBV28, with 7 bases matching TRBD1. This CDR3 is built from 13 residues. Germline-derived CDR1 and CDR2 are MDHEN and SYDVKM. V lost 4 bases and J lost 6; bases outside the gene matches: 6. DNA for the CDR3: TGTGCCAGCAGTTCTGAATACAGGGGCGAGCAGTACTTC. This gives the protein CASSSEYRGEQYF.

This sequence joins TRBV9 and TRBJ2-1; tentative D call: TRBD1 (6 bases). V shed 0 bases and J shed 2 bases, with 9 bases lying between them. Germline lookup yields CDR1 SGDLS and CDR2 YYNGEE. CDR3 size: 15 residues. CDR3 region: CASSVVGGPYNEQFF. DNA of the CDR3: TGTGCCAGCAGCGTAGTAGGGGGTCCCTACAATGAGCAGTTCTTC.

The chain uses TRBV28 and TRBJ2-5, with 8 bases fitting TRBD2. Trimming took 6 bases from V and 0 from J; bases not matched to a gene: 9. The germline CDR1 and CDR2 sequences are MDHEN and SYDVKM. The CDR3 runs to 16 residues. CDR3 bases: TGTGCCAGCAGCGGGGGGGGACACGAGTACCAAGAGACCCAGTACTTC. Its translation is CASSGGGHEYQETQYF.

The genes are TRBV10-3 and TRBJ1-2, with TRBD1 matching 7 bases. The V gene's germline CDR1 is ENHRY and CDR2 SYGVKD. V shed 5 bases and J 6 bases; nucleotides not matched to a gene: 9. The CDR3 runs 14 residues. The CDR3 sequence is CAISPETGIHGYTF. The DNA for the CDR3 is TGTGCCATCAGTCCGGAGACAGGGATCCATGGCTACACCTTC.

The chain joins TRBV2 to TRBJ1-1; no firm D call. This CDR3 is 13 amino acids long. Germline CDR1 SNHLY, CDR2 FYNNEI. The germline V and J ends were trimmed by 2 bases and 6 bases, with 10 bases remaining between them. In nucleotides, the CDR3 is TGTGCCAGCAGTGAATGGGGTTTGCCTGAAGCTTTCTTT. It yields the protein CASSEWGLPEAFF.